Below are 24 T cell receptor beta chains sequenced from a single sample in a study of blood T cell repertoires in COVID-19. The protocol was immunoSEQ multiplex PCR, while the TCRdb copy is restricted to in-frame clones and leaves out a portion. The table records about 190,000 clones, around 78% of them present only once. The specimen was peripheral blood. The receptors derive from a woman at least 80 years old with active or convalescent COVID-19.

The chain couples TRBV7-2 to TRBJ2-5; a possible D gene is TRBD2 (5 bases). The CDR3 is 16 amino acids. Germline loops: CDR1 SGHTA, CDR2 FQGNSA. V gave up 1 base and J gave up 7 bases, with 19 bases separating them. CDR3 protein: CASSLVLPEGGGTQYF. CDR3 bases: TGTGCCAGCAGCTTAGTTCTCCCGGAAGGCGGAGGGACCCAGTACTTC.

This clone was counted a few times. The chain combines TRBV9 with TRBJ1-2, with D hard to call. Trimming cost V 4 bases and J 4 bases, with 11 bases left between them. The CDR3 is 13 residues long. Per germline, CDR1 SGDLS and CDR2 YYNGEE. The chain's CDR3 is CASSSTVGYGYTF. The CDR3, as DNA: TGTGCCAGCAGCTCAACGGTTGGCTATGGCTACACCTTC.

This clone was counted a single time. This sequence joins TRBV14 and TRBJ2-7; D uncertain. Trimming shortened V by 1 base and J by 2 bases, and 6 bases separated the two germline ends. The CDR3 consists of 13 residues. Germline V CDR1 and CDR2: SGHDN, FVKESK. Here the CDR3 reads CASSQARTYEQYF. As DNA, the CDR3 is TGTGCCAGCAGCCAAGCGCGAACCTACGAGCAGTACTTC. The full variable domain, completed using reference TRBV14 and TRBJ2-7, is EAGVTQFPSHSVIEKGQTVTLRCDPISGHDNLYWYRRVMGKEIKFLLHFVKESKQDESGMPNNRFLAERTGGTYSTLKVQPAELEDSGVYFCASSQARTYEQYFGPGTRLTVT.

In DNA, the CDR3 is TGTGCCAGCAGCCAAGTACTAGCGGGGGAGAAAGAGACCCAGTACTTC. Its protein product is CASSQVLAGEKETQYF. The chain combines TRBV14 with TRBJ2-5; 11 bases align to TRBD2. Germline CDR1 SGHDN, CDR2 FVKESK. With 1 base clipped from V and 3 bases from J, the junction kept 4 bases outside the gene matches. The CDR3 contains 16 residues. Variable domain in full (rest from reference TRBV14 and TRBJ2-5): EAGVTQFPSHSVIEKGQTVTLRCDPISGHDNLYWYRRVMGKEIKFLLHFVKESKQDESGMPNNRFLAERTGGTYSTLKVQPAELEDSGVYFCASSQVLAGEKETQYFGPGTRLLVL.

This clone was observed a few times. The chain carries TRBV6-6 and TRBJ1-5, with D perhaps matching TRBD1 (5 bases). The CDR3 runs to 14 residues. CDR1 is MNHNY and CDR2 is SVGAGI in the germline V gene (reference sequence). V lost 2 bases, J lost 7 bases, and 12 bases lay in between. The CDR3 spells CASSYRDSLQPQHF. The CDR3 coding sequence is TGTGCCAGCAGTTACAGAGACAGCCTACAGCCCCAGCATTTT.

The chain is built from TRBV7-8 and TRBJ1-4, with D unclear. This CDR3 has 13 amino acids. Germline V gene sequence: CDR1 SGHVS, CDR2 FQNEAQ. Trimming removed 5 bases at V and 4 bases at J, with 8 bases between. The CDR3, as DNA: TGTGCCAGCAGCCCTGCGCTTAATGAAAAACTGTTTTTT. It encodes CASSPALNEKLFF.

CDR3 amino acids: CASSSYGTGPGYTF. The CDR3 region has the DNA TGTGCCAGCAGCTCGTACGGGACAGGGCCTGGCTACACCTTC. The chain has TRBV5-4 and TRBJ1-2; TRBD1 matches at 9 bases. Germline loops: CDR1 SGHNT, CDR2 YYREEE (reference sequence). The CDR3 runs 14 residues. V trimming: 3 bases; J trimming: 7 bases; junction bases outside the gene matches: 7.

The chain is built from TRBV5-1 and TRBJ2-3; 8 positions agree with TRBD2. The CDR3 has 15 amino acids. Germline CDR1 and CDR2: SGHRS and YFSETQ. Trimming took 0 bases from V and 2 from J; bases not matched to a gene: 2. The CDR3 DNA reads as TGCGCCAGCAGCTTGGAACTAGCGGCCACAGATACGCAGTATTTT. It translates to CASSLELAATDTQYF.

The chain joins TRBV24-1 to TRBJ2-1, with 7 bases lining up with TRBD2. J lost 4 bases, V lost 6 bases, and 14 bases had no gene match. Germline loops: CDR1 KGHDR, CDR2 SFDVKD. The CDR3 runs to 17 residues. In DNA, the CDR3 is TGTGCCACCAGTACCCCATCGGCTCGCGGGGGTTACAATGAGCAGTTCTTC. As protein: CATSTPSARGGYNEQFF.

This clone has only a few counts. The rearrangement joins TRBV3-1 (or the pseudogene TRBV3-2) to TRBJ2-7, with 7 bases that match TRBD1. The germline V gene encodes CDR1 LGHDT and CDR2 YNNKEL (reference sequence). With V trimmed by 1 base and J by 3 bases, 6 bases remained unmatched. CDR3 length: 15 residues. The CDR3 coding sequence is TGTGCCAGCAGCCAAGCCTACCGACAGGGCTACGAGCAGTACTTC. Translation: CASSQAYRQGYEQYF.

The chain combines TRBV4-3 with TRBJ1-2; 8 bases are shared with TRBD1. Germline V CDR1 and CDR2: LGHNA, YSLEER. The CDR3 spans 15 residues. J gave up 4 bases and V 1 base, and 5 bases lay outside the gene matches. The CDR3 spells CASSQGQGIFYGYTF. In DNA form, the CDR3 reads TGCGCCAGCAGCCAAGGACAGGGGATCTTCTATGGCTACACCTTC.

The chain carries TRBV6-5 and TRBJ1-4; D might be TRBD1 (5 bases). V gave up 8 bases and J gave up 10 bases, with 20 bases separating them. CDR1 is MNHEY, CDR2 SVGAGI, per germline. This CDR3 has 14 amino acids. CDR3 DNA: TGTGCCAGCGGGATCGGGACTCTGCCCTTAAAACTGTTTTTT. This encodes CASGIGTLPLKLFF.

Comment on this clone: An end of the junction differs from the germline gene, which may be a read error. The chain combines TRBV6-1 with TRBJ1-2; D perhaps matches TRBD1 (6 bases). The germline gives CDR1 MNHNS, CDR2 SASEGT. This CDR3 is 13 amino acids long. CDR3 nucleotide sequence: TGTGCCAGCAGTGAAGAGGCCGGGACACCCTATCACTTC. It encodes CASSEEAGTPYHF.

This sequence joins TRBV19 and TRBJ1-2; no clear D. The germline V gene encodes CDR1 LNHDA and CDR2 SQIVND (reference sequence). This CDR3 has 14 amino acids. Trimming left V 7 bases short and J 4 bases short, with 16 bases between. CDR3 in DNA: TGTGCCAGTACGGCGGGAGGGAGAAGCTATGGCTACACCTTC. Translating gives CASTAGGRSYGYTF.

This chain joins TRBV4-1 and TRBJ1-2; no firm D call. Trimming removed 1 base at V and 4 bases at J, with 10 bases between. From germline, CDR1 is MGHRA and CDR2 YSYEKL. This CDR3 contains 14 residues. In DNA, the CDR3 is TGCGCCAGCAGCCAAGTCGCCGGTACCTATGGCTACACCTTC. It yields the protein CASSQVAGTYGYTF.

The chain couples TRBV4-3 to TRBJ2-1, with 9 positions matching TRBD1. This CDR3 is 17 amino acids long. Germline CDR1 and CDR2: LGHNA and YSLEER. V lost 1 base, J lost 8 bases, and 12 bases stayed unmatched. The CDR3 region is CASSQAPPGQGYYEQFF. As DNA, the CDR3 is TGCGCCAGCAGCCAAGCCCCACCTGGACAGGGGTACTATGAGCAGTTCTTC.

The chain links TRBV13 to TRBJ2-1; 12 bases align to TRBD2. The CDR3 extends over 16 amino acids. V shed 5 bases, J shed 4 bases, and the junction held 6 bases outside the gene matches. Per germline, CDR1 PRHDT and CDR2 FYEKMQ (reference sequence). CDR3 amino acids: CASSTASGGAYNEQFF. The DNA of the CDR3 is TGTGCCAGCAGCACCGCTAGCGGGGGGGCTTACAATGAGCAGTTCTTC.

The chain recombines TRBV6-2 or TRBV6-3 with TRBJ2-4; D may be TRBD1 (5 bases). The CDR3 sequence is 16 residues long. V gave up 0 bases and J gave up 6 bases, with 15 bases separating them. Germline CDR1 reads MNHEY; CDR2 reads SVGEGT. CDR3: CASSYSNDRASNIQYF. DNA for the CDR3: TGTGCCAGCAGTTACTCGAATGACAGAGCCTCAAACATTCAGTACTTC.

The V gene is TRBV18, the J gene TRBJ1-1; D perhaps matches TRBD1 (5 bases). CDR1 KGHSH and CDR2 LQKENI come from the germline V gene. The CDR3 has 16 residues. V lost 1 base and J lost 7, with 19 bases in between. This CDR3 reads CASSPLARAKGNEAFF. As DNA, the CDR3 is TGTGCCAGCTCACCACTCGCCAGGGCAAAAGGTAATGAAGCTTTCTTT.

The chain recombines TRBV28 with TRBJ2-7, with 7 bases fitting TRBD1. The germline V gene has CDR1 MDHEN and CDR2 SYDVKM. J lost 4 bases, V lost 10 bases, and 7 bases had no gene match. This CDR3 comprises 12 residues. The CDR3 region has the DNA TGTGCCACCACGGGGACAGTGTACGAGCAGTACTTC. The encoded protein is CATTGTVYEQYF.

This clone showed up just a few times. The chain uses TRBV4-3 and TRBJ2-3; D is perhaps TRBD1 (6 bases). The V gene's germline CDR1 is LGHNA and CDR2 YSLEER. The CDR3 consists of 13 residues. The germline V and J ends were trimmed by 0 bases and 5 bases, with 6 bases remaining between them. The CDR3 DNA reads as TGCGCCAGCAGCCAAGAAGGGGGAGATACGCAGTATTTT. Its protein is CASSQEGGDTQYF.

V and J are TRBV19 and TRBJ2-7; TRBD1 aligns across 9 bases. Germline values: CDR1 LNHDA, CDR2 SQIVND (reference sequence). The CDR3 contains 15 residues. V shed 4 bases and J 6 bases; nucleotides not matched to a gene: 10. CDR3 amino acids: CASSRISGTGREQYF. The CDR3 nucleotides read TGTGCCAGTAGTAGAATATCCGGGACAGGGCGCGAGCAGTACTTC.

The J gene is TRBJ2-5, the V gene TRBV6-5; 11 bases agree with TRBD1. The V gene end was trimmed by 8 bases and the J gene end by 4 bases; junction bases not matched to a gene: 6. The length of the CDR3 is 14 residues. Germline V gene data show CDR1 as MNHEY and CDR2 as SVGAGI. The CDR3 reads CASRGQGAGETQYF. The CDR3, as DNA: TGTGCCAGCCGAGGACAGGGGGCGGGAGAGACCCAGTACTTC.

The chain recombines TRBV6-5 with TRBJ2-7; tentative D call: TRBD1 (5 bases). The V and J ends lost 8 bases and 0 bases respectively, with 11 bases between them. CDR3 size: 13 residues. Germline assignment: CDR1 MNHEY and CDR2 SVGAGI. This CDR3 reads CASGQGRSYEQYF. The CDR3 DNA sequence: TGTGCCAGCGGTCAGGGCCGCTCCTACGAGCAGTACTTC.